These 30 T cell receptor beta chains came from one sample sequenced in a study of shared clonotypes between healthy human individuals. The table came from immunoSEQ multiplex PCR; TCRdb's copy has only in-frame clones and leaves some out. The data show about 470,000 clones, more than 75% seen once. The source material was PBMCs. These receptors all stem from a woman aged 40 to 50 in good health. Some clones in this sample may be carry-over from other donors' samples.

The chain carries TRBV7-2 and TRBJ2-3, with 8 bases lining up with TRBD2. The CDR3 has 13 amino acids. CDR1 SGHTA and CDR2 FQGNSA come from the germline V gene. CDR3 nucleotides: TGTGCTAGGACTAGCAGTTCCACAGATACGCAGTATTTT. The encoded protein is CARTSSSTDTQYF.

This clone was recorded only once. The rearrangement uses TRBV5-6 and TRBJ2-7; tentatively, D is TRBD1 (5 bases). V lost 3 bases and J lost 6, with 13 bases in between. The CDR3 extends over 13 amino acids. Germline CDR1 SGHDT, CDR2 YYEEEE. CDR3 DNA: TGTGCCAGCAGCTCTCACCCCGACAGCGAGCAGTACTTC. This sequence encodes CASSSHPDSEQYF.

V usage is TRBV9 and J usage is TRBJ2-5; no firm D call. Germline CDR1 is SGDLS and CDR2 is YYNGEE. This CDR3 has 15 amino acids. The V end was cut by 0 bases, the J end by 1 base, with 10 bases between. DNA for the CDR3: TGTGCCAGCAGCGTAGAGGGCCAGGCCCAAGAGACCCAGTACTTC. Translated: CASSVEGQAQETQYF.

The J gene is TRBJ2-3, the V gene TRBV27; 8 nucleotides agree with TRBD2. The CDR3 sequence is 20 residues long. Unmatched junction bases numbered 14, after V lost 0 bases and J lost 0 bases. Germline lookup yields CDR1 MNHEY and CDR2 SMNVEV (reference sequence). CDR3 in DNA: TGTGCCAGCAGTTTATCATTGGCTGGGGCTAGCGGGTTTAGCACAGATACGCAGTATTTT. Protein: CASSLSLAGASGFSTDTQYF.

V and J are TRBV7-9 and TRBJ2-1, with D possibly being TRBD1 or TRBD2 (6 bases each). CDR3 length equals 14 residues. V lost 6 bases to trimming and J lost 10 bases, with 19 bases between them. Per germline, CDR1 SEHNR and CDR2 FQNEAQ (reference sequence). The CDR3 DNA reads TGTGCCAGCAGGGGGGCGGGGCCTATTCCAGAGCAGTTCTTC. Protein product: CASRGAGPIPEQFF.

This sequence joins TRBV2 and TRBJ1-2; the D is unclear. This CDR3 region has 15 residues. CDR1 SNHLY and CDR2 FYNNEI come from the germline V gene. Trimming pared 2 bases from V and 8 bases from J, leaving 18 bases between. This CDR3 reads CASSENWEAVGGYTF. The CDR3 region has the DNA TGTGCCAGCAGTGAAAATTGGGAAGCGGTGGGGGGCTACACCTTC.

The rearrangement links TRBV29-1 to TRBJ2-7; either TRBD1 or TRBD2 may supply D (5 bases each). The CDR3 totals 12 residues. With 3 bases removed from V and 7 bases from J, the gap between germline ends came to 13 bases. Germline V gene lookup returns CDR1 SQVTM and CDR2 ANQGSEA. DNA for the CDR3: TGCAGCGTTGATTTTGGGGGTAAGGAGCAGTACTTC. It yields the protein CSVDFGGKEQYF.

To note about this clone: One end of the junction does not line up with germline, which may come from a read error. For the CDR3, the DNA is TGTGCCAGCAGTTTTCGGAATGGGCAGTTCTTC. This encodes CASSFRNGQFF. The chain couples TRBV28 to TRBJ2-1; unclear D gene. This CDR3 comprises 11 residues. From germline, CDR1 is MDHEN and CDR2 SYDVKM.

This chain uses TRBV30 with TRBJ1-3; 7 bases are shared with TRBD1. This CDR3 contains 14 residues. CDR1 GTSNPN and CDR2 SVGIG come from the germline V gene (reference sequence). The junction had 5 bases not matched to a gene; V was cut back by 6 bases and J by 0 bases. The CDR3 protein is CACLDRDSGNTIYF. The CDR3 nucleotides read TGTGCCTGCCTAGACAGGGACTCTGGAAACACCATATATTTT.

Comment on this clone: The same CDR3 is also encoded by other DNA sequences in this sample. V usage is TRBV6-1 and J usage is TRBJ2-7; TRBD2 agrees at 11 bases. Per the germline V gene, CDR1 is MNHNS and CDR2 is SASEGT. V was clipped by 4 bases and J by 7 bases; unmatched bases: 6. The CDR3 covers 14 residues. The CDR3 DNA is TGTGCCAGCAGTGGACTAGCGGGGACGGGGGAGCAGTACTTC. Translating gives CASSGLAGTGEQYF.

For this clone: Given a much more abundant clone one base away, this may be a read error. The chain carries TRBV5-4 and TRBJ2-2, with D unresolved. The V gene lost 2 bases and the J gene lost 6 bases, with 5 bases spanning the gap. The CDR3 contains 12 residues. Germline CDR1 is SGHNT and CDR2 is YYREEE (reference sequence). This CDR3 is CASSFSSGELFF. The CDR3 DNA is TGTGCCAGCAGCTTCAGTTCCGGGGAGCTGTTTTTT. The variable domain in full, completed from reference TRBV5-4 and TRBJ2-2, reads ETGVTQSPTHLIKTRGQQVTLRCSSQSGHNTVSWYQQALGQGPQFIFQYYREEENGRGNFPPRFSGLQFPNYSSELNVNALELDDSALYLCASSFSSGELFFGEGSRLTVL.

The chain recombines TRBV4-3 with TRBJ2-1, with D tentatively TRBD2 (5 bases). Trimming pared 0 bases from V and 5 bases from J, leaving 11 bases between. Germline V gene sequence: CDR1 LGHNA, CDR2 YSLEER. CDR3 size: 15 residues. The DNA of the CDR3 is TGCGCCAGCAGCCAAGAGGCTGGACTTAACAATGAGCAGTTCTTC. Its protein product is CASSQEAGLNNEQFF.

The V and J genes are TRBV10-3 and TRBJ2-3, with 14 bases that match TRBD2. J lost 5 bases, V lost 2 bases, and 3 bases had no gene match. Germline loops: CDR1 ENHRY, CDR2 SYGVKD. The CDR3 is 16 amino acids. This CDR3 is CAISEGTSGRVDTQYF. CDR3 in DNA: TGTGCCATCAGTGAGGGGACTAGCGGGAGAGTAGATACGCAGTATTTT.

This chain links TRBV30 with TRBJ2-2, with 9 bases identical to TRBD2. CDR3 length equals 16 residues. Trimming cost V 2 bases and J 4 bases; bases outside gene matches: 8. Germline loops: CDR1 GTSNPN, CDR2 SVGIG (reference sequence). The CDR3 is CAWSTASGTLTGELFF. The CDR3 coding sequence is TGTGCCTGGAGTACGGCTAGCGGGACTCTCACCGGGGAGCTGTTTTTT.

Of note for this clone: Other nucleotide sequences in the sample specify the same CDR3. The V and J genes are TRBV5-1 and TRBJ2-2; the D is unclear. The germline V gene encodes CDR1 SGHRS and CDR2 YFSETQ. Trimming took 0 bases from V and 0 from J, leaving 6 bases between them. The CDR3 is made up of 15 amino acids. This CDR3 is CASSLDGANTGELFF. DNA for the CDR3: TGCGCCAGCAGCTTGGATGGGGCGAACACCGGGGAGCTGTTTTTT.

The chain employs TRBV7-9 and TRBJ1-4, with TRBD1 matching 8 bases. The germline gives CDR1 SEHNR, CDR2 FQNEAQ (reference sequence). The V gene end was trimmed by 5 bases and the J gene end by 8 bases; junction bases not matched to a gene: 7. The CDR3 consists of 14 residues. This CDR3 reads CASSPRTGREKLFF. The CDR3 DNA reads TGTGCCAGCAGCCCCCGGACAGGGCGGGAAAAACTGTTTTTT. The entire variable domain, with the rest obtained from reference TRBV7-9 and TRBJ1-4, is as follows: DTGVSQNPRHKITKRGQNVTFRCDPISEHNRLYWYRQTLGQGPEFLTYFQNEAQLEKSRLLSDRFSAERPKGSFSTLEIQRTEQGDSAMYLCASSPRTGREKLFFGSGTQLSVL.

This clone has a handful of counts. The genes are TRBV7-2 and TRBJ2-3; the match to TRBD2 covers 9 bases. The V gene end was trimmed by 5 bases and the J gene end by 6 bases; junction bases not matched to a gene: 6. The CDR3 is 14 amino acids. The germline gives CDR1 SGHTA, CDR2 FQGNSA. The CDR3: CASSVGLASDTQYF. CDR3 sequence (DNA): TGTGCCAGCAGCGTGGGACTAGCCAGTGATACGCAGTATTTT.

V gene TRBV5-1 combines with J gene TRBJ2-1; 8 nucleotides match TRBD1. The CDR3 consists of 16 residues. Germline V CDR1 and CDR2: SGHRS, YFSETQ. The junction had 11 bases not matched to a gene; V was cut back by 2 bases and J by 7 bases. As DNA, the CDR3 is TGCGCCAGCAGCTTCCTCAAAGGACAGGGAAGGAATGAGCAGTTCTTC. Amino acids: CASSFLKGQGRNEQFF.

The chain joins TRBV6-1 to TRBJ1-5; a possible D gene is TRBD1 (5 bases). Per the germline V gene, CDR1 is MNHNS and CDR2 is SASEGT. The CDR3 has 13 amino acids. V lost 5 bases and J lost 9, with 14 bases in between. The CDR3 coding sequence is TGTGCCAGCAGTTCTGAGGGGTTTTCGCCCCAGCATTTT. This codes for CASSSEGFSPQHF.

V gene TRBV5-1 combines with J gene TRBJ2-2, with TRBD1 matching 11 bases. The CDR3 covers 16 residues. Germline CDR1 is SGHRS and CDR2 is YFSETQ. The V gene end was trimmed by 3 bases and the J gene end by 7 bases; junction bases not matched to a gene: 8. The CDR3 is CASSYAGTGGYGELFF. In DNA form, the CDR3 reads TGCGCCAGCAGCTATGCCGGGACAGGGGGTTACGGGGAGCTGTTTTTT. Looking up the rest from reference TRBV5-1 and TRBJ2-2 gives the full variable domain: KAGVTQTPRYLIKTRGQQVTLSCSPISGHRSVSWYQQTPGQGLQFLFEYFSETQRNKGNFPGRFSGRQFSNSRSEMNVSTLELGDSALYLCASSYAGTGGYGELFFGEGSRLTVL.

The V call is TRBV11-2, the J call TRBJ2-7; D is perhaps TRBD1 (5 bases). The CDR3 sequence is 14 residues long. Germline V gives CDR1 SGHAT, CDR2 FQNNGV. V was shortened by 1 base and J by 7 bases, with 14 bases between the two germline ends. The CDR3 DNA follows: TGTGCCAGCAGCTTAGTTCAGGGTTCGTCTGAGCAGTACTTC. This codes for CASSLVQGSSEQYF. The whole variable domain, remainder taken from reference TRBV11-2 and TRBJ2-7, is EAGVAQSPRYKIIEKRQSVAFWCNPISGHATLYWYQQILGQGPKLLIQFQNNGVVDDSQLPKDRFSAERLKGVDSTLKIQPAKLEDSAVYLCASSLVQGSSEQYFGPGTRLTVT.

This rearrangement joins TRBV6-1 to TRBJ2-5, with no clear D. V lost 0 bases to trimming and J lost 5 bases, with 13 bases between them. The CDR3 sequence is 15 residues long. Germline V gives CDR1 MNHNS, CDR2 SASEGT. CDR3 sequence: CASSEAPLGWETQYF. The CDR3 region has the DNA TGTGCCAGCAGTGAAGCGCCCTTAGGTTGGGAGACCCAGTACTTC.

The chain recombines TRBV11-2 with TRBJ2-1; 12 nucleotides agree with TRBD2. With 5 bases clipped from V and 8 bases from J, the junction kept 10 bases outside the gene matches. Per the germline V gene, CDR1 is SGHAT and CDR2 is FQNNGV. The CDR3 runs 16 residues. As DNA, the CDR3 is TGTGCCAGCAGCAACTCACTAGCGGGAGGTCTCTATGAGCAGTTCTTC. This sequence encodes CASSNSLAGGLYEQFF.

In its sample, this clone was seen a few times. V is TRBV2 and J is TRBJ2-7; no firm D call. Germline V CDR1 and CDR2: SNHLY, FYNNEI. This CDR3 comprises 12 residues. V gave up 6 bases and J gave up 6 bases, with 12 bases separating them. Here the CDR3 reads CASRERSFEQYF. CDR3 in DNA: TGTGCCAGCAGGGAACGATCGTTCGAGCAGTACTTC. The full variable domain, in which reference TRBV2 and TRBJ2-7 provide the parts outside the CDR3, is EPEVTQTPSHQVTQMGQEVILRCVPISNHLYFYWYRQILGQKVEFLVSFYNNEISEKSEIFDDQFSVERPDGSNFTLKIRSTKLEDSAMYFCASRERSFEQYFGPGTRLTVT.

This rearrangement joins TRBV11-2 to TRBJ2-7; D perhaps matches TRBD2 (6 bases). V was trimmed by 3 bases and J by 1 base, leaving 10 bases between them. Germline assignment: CDR1 SGHAT and CDR2 FQNNGV. This CDR3 spans 14 amino acids. DNA for the CDR3: TGTGCCAGCAGCTTCGGAGGGCTTTCCTACGAGCAGTACTTC. Translating it yields CASSFGGLSYEQYF. Full variable domain (rest looked up from reference TRBV11-2 and TRBJ2-7): EAGVAQSPRYKIIEKRQSVAFWCNPISGHATLYWYQQILGQGPKLLIQFQNNGVVDDSQLPKDRFSAERLKGVDSTLKIQPAKLEDSAVYLCASSFGGLSYEQYFGPGTRLTVT.

The chain is built from TRBV4-2 and TRBJ2-2; no clear D. CDR1 and CDR2 (germline): LGHNA, YNFKEQ. The CDR3 has 18 residues. Trimming stripped 4 bases from V and 0 bases from J, with 18 bases between. The CDR3 is CASSPWMAANANTGELFF. In nucleotides, the CDR3 is TGTGCCAGCAGCCCGTGGATGGCTGCTAATGCGAACACCGGGGAGCTGTTTTTT.

The chain has TRBV7-2 and TRBJ2-7; 7 nucleotides match TRBD1. CDR1 is SGHTA and CDR2 is FQGNSA in the germline V gene. This CDR3 contains 15 residues. J lost 6 bases, V lost 5 bases, and 13 bases had no gene match. The CDR3: CASSPRTGMDGEQYF. Here the CDR3 DNA reads TGTGCCAGCAGCCCCCGGACAGGTATGGACGGCGAGCAGTACTTC. Drawing the rest from reference TRBV7-2 and TRBJ2-7, the complete variable domain is GAGVSQSPSNKVTEKGKDVELRCDPISGHTALYWYRQSLGQGLEFLIYFQGNSAPDKSGLPSDRFSAERTGGSVSTLTIQRTQQEDSAVYLCASSPRTGMDGEQYFGPGTRLTVT.

The genes are TRBV7-3 and TRBJ1-1; D is uncertain. CDR3 length: 13 residues. The germline V gene encodes CDR1 SGHTA and CDR2 FQGTGA. V shed 4 bases and J shed 8 bases, with 14 bases lying between them. CDR3 sequence reads: CASSSQRGREAFF. CDR3 in DNA: TGTGCCAGCAGCTCCCAGAGAGGTCGGGAAGCTTTCTTT.

The chain carries TRBV27 and TRBJ1-5; a weak D match, TRBD1 (6 bases). Between the trimmed V and J ends, which lost 5 bases and 4 bases, there was a span of 12 bases. The CDR3 is 14 residues long. CDR1 and CDR2 from the germline V gene are MNHEY and SMNVEV (reference sequence). This CDR3 is CASSPGVGNQPQHF. The CDR3 DNA reads as TGTGCCAGCAGTCCAGGGGTGGGGAATCAGCCCCAGCATTTT.

This clone has a handful of counts. V and J are TRBV30 and TRBJ2-7, with D possibly matching TRBD2 (5 bases). In germline, CDR1 is GTSNPN, CDR2 SVGIG (reference sequence). The CDR3 is made up of 12 amino acids. Trimming pared 0 bases from V and 4 bases from J, leaving 7 bases between. Written as DNA, the CDR3 is TGTGCCTGGAGTGTACTAGATTACGAGCAGTACTTC. It specifies CAWSVLDYEQYF.